This TCR beta chain was found in a study of Ad26.COV2.S vaccination and SARS-CoV-2 variants. Germline CDR1 reads MNHEY; CDR2 reads SMNVEV (reference sequence). CDR3 size: 15 residues. Trimming pared 1 base from V and 3 bases from J, leaving 12 bases between. Treatment noted: roughly 18 received Ad26.COV2.S at low or high dose, single or two shots; five or six received placebo; per-sample allocation not given. Each sample was drawn 63 days after the first injection (of vaccine or placebo). This table comes from immunoSEQ multiplex PCR, and its TCRdb copy is limited to in-frame clones, with some not included. The sample holds hundreds of thousands of clones, over 80% seen once.

The V gene is TRBV27, the J gene TRBJ1-1; maybe TRBD1 (6 bases). The input for sequencing was peripheral blood, taken in a trial of Ad26.COV2.S vaccine versus placebo. This receptor was identified in a person aged 18-65 years who received the Ad26.COV2.S COVID-19 vaccine or a placebo. CDR3: CASSLLRGGYTEAFF. DNA of the CDR3: TGTGCCAGCAGTTTATTAAGGGGGGGGTACACTGAAGCTTTCTTT.